This T cell receptor (beta chain) was captured by sequencing in a study of blood T cell repertoires in COVID-19. Study context: Acute-phase and convalescent COVID-19 samples originated in the United States, Italy and Spain. PBMCs, B-cell-depleted T cells, or T cells were the source of the cDNA or gDNA that made up the material.

The study assigned cohorts using participant-reported clinical history. This CDR3 region has 13 residues. The V end lost 7 bases, the J end lost 4 bases, and 12 bases lay between the germline ends. Profiling relied on immunoSEQ multiplex PCR, and the TCRdb table lists in-frame clones only, not all of them. The sample lists about 220,000 clones, about 83% occurring once. The chain couples TRBV12-3 or TRBV12-4 to TRBJ2-3; unclear D gene. The receptor comes from a woman aged 50 to 60 who had been exposed to COVID-19. The sequencing input was PBMCs or T cells enriched from blood (not recorded which). The CDR3 here is CASTDTPADTQYF. The DNA for the CDR3 is TGTGCCAGCACTGATACTCCTGCAGATACGCAGTATTTT.